What follows describes a single T cell receptor beta chain. In the authors' workflow: Cell counts per sample came from amplifying reference gene primers. TCRdb keeps only in-frame clones here, not all; method: immunoSEQ multiplex PCR. V and J calls and clone size are given by that table; D and trimming were obtained from the DNA. The sample gives roughly 42,000 clones, roughly 87% of which show up once; 3.5% to 4.5% is in the top ten. This entry belongs to a study of blood T cell repertoires in COVID-19. Study details: Whether acute or convalescent, the COVID-19 samples came from the United States, Italy and Spain. Sources were T cells, B-cell-depleted T cells, or PBMCs; the material itself was cDNA or gDNA.

The sequencing sample was made of peripheral blood. This TCR came from a man in his 60s with acute or convalescent COVID-19.

CDR3 coding DNA: TGTGCCAGCAGCTTAGCGTCGGGGGCGAACACCGGGGAGCTGTTTTTT. Translating it yields CASSLASGANTGELFF. J is TRBJ2-2 and V is TRBV7-8, with D perhaps TRBD2 (6 bases). V lost 0 bases to trimming and J lost 0 bases, with 8 bases between them. Germline CDR1 is SGHVS and CDR2 is FQNEAQ. The CDR3 is made up of 16 amino acids.